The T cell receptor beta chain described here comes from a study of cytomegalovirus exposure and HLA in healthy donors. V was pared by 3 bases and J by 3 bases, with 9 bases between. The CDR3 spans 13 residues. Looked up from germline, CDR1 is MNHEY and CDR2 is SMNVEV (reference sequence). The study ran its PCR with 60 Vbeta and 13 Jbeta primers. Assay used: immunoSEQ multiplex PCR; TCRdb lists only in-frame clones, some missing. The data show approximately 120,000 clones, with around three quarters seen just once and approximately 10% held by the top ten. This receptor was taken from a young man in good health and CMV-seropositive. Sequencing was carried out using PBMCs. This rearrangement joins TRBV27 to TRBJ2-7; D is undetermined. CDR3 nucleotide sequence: TGTGCCAGCAGTTTGCACCCTAGCTACGAGCAGTACTTC. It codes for CASSLHPSYEQYF.